This TCR beta chain was found in a study of cytomegalovirus exposure and HLA in healthy donors. Trimming removed 4 bases from V and 0 bases from J; junction bases left unmatched: 4. Germline CDR1 reads SGDLS; CDR2 reads YYNGEE. This CDR3 has 17 amino acids. Comment on this clone: Its target is unknown.

Study-wide results and caveats: Cytomegalovirus association was listed for 164 TCR beta chains. In an earlier analysis, in approximately 570 donors, most V segments appeared productive either ~90% or ~30% of the time.

PCR primers comprised 60 Vbeta and 13 Jbeta primers. In the authors' methods: Roughly 11 million of the about 80 million unique TCR beta chains counted in a later analysis were shared. The protocol was immunoSEQ multiplex PCR, while the TCRdb copy is restricted to in-frame clones and leaves out a portion. Clonal size and the V and J genes are those of that table, whereas D and trimming came from the DNA. The repertoire holds about 160,000 clones, with around 69% as singletons. Sequences were obtained from PBMCs. This chain uses TRBV9 with TRBJ1-6; TRBD1 matches at 10 bases. The receptor comes from a woman under 40 in good health and CMV-seronegative. In DNA form, the CDR3 reads TGTGCCAGCAGCTCTGGACAGGGGGGCTCCTATAATTCACCCCTCCACTTT. The encoded protein is CASSSGQGGSYNSPLHF.